The 11 T cell receptor beta chains listed next were all sequenced from one sample in a study of post-analysis software for immune sequencing data. The study, taken as a whole, reports: A few TRBV segments appeared more often in patients than in controls, and TRBV5-6, TRBV5-1 and TRBV20-1 were among these.

Their antigens remain unidentified. The TCR beta cDNA libraries carried unique molecular identifiers. TCRdb reprocessed the PCR reads with MiXCR, giving one entry per CDR3 protein. The sample carries 600,000 to 750,000 distinct CDR3 sequences, around 64% recorded once. Sequenced sample: blood. These receptor sequences come from a girl aged 2 to 9 with multiple sclerosis.

This clonotype was counted a single time. V is TRBV12-3 or TRBV12-4 and J is TRBJ2-5; a weak D match, TRBD2 (6 bases). This CDR3 has 15 residues. V was trimmed by 7 bases and J by 11 bases, leaving 26 bases between them. CDR3 coding DNA: TGTGCCAGCACCGCGGCGGGACCCGGCTTACGAGAGCAGTACTTC. Its translation is CASTAAGPGLREQYF.

This clonotype was found a few times. The chain combines TRBV3-1 with TRBJ2-1; TRBD2 matches at 12 bases. The CDR3 length is 13 residues. The J segment lost 13 bases and the V segment lost 2 bases, leaving 3 bases of the junction unmatched. CDR1 LGHDT and CDR2 YNNKEL come from the germline V gene (reference sequence). CDR3 residues: CASSQLAGGFQFF. CDR3 nucleotide sequence: TGTGCCAGCAGCCAACTAGCGGGGGGGTTCCAGTTCTTC.

CDR3 DNA: TGTGCCAGCAGCTTGGGCCCTAAAGATATTCAGTACTTC. Its translation: CASSLGPKDIQYF. J is TRBJ2-5 and V is TRBV7-3; D is unresolved. There are 13 residues in the CDR3. The V and J ends lost 3 bases and 11 bases respectively, with 16 bases between them. CDR1 is SGHTA, CDR2 FQGTGA, per germline.

A note on this clonotype: The junction differs from germline at one of its ends, possibly a read error. The chain combines TRBV7-9 with TRBJ2-7, with TRBD2 as a possible D gene (5 bases). Germline assignment: CDR1 SEHNR and CDR2 FQNEAQ (reference sequence). This CDR3 region has 14 residues. This chain's CDR3 is CANSLEGLSYEQYF. The CDR3 DNA reads TGTGCCAACAGCTTAGAGGGCCTCTCCTACGAGCAGTACTTC.

This clonotype was detected once. This chain joins TRBV18 and TRBJ2-1; 11 nucleotides match TRBD2. CDR3 size: 15 residues. V trimming: 2 bases; J trimming: 8 bases; junction bases outside the gene matches: 5. Germline V gene sequence: CDR1 KGHSH, CDR2 LQKENI. The CDR3 DNA is TGTGCCAGCTCACCAAGTAGCGGGAGGGCCGATGAGCAGTTCTTC. Residues: CASSPSSGRADEQFF.

This clonotype turned up a few times. The CDR3, as DNA: TGTGCCAGCAGCCAATCAGTAAGCTCTGGGGCCAACGTCCTGACTTTC. Amino acids: CASSQSVSSGANVLTF. The chain has TRBV7-2 and TRBJ2-6; D is ambiguous. The CDR3 loop spans 16 amino acids. Trimming took 5 bases from V and 0 from J, leaving 11 bases between them. From germline, CDR1 is SGHTA and CDR2 FQGNSA.

This clonotype was found a few times. V gene TRBV6-2 or TRBV6-3 combines with J gene TRBJ2-1; no clear D. CDR1 is MNHEY and CDR2 is SVGEGT in the germline V gene. The CDR3 has 15 amino acids. V was pared by 4 bases and J by 6 bases, with 16 bases between. This chain's CDR3 is CASSWFGSLSNEQFF. In DNA form, the CDR3 reads TGTGCCAGCAGTTGGTTTGGTTCTCTCTCCAATGAGCAGTTCTTC.

The rearrangement uses TRBV20-1 and TRBJ2-5; perhaps D is TRBD1 or TRBD2 (5 bases each). CDR3 length: 15 amino acids. Germline lookup yields CDR1 DFQATT and CDR2 SNEGSKA (reference sequence). V was shortened by 2 bases and J by 5 bases, with 18 bases between the two germline ends. CDR3 region: CSARRQIPRGETQYF. The CDR3 DNA reads TGCAGTGCTAGACGACAGATACCGCGAGGGGAGACCCAGTACTTC.

The chain employs TRBV5-5 and TRBJ2-3, with D unclear. CDR3 length: 13 amino acids. Per the germline V gene, CDR1 is SGHKS and CDR2 is YYEKEE (reference sequence). The V end was cut by 1 base, the J end by 6 bases, with 9 bases between. CDR3 protein: CASSLRPADTQYF. DNA of the CDR3: TGTGCCAGCAGCTTGAGGCCAGCGGATACGCAGTATTTT. The entire variable domain, with the rest obtained from reference TRBV5-5 and TRBJ2-3, is as follows: DAGVTQSPTHLIKTRGQQVTLRCSPISGHKSVSWYQQVLGQGPQFIFQYYEKEERGRGNFPDRFSARQFPNYSSELNVNALLLGDSALYLCASSLRPADTQYFGPGTRLTVL.

This clonotype was detected a few times. The chain joins TRBV6-5 to TRBJ2-1, with D possibly TRBD2 on 5 matching bases. This CDR3 is 14 amino acids long. Trimming removed 9 bases from V and 8 bases from J, with 20 bases in between. Germline CDR1 and CDR2: MNHEY and SVGAGI. CDR3 region: CASGESPLWDEQFF. CDR3 DNA: TGTGCCAGTGGGGAGTCCCCCCTATGGGATGAGCAGTTCTTC.

The chain links TRBV20-1 to TRBJ2-1; the D gene is possibly TRBD1 (5 bases). Germline CDR1 DFQATT, CDR2 SNEGSKA (reference sequence). The CDR3 runs 12 residues. Trimming left V 8 bases short and J 6 bases short, with 14 bases between. CDR3 bases: TGCAGTTTACTTATAGGGGTCAATGAGCAGTTCTTC. Its protein is CSLLIGVNEQFF.